Listed below are T cell receptor beta chains from one sample, sequenced in a study of vaccination and CD4 T cells after COVID-19. TCRdb reanalysed the PCR reads using MiXCR and keeps one entry per CDR3 protein. The data hold fewer than 20,000 distinct CDR3 sequences, with roughly 55% observed a single time. No cognate antigen is known for these TCRs. Sequencing used CD4+ T cells from blood, cultured in vitro, obtained before SARS-CoV-2 vaccination. Every receptor here comes from a human donor who had recovered from COVID-19. CDR3s include the opening cysteine and the closing phenylalanine or tryptophan. A D gene is named only where the DNA matches it firmly. Rows may omit the clone size; those that give it use once, few, many or a size class.

CDR3nt: TGTGCCAGCAGCTCAATCACAGGGGGGTCTGGAAACACCATATATTTT
CDR3aa: CASSSITGGSGNTIYF
j_gene: TRBJ1-3
d_gene: TRBD1
v_gene: TRBV7-2
abundance: NA

CDR3nt: TGTGCCAGCAGTTACTCGACTCGACAGGGGAGCACTGAAGCTTTCTTT
CDR3aa: CASSYSTRQGSTEAFF
j_gene: TRBJ1-1
d_gene: TRBD1
v_gene: TRBV6-2/TRBV6-3
abundance: few

CDR3nt: TGTGCCAGCAGCTTAAACCCTGCCCAGGGGGCAAGCTACACCTTC
CDR3aa: CASSLNPAQGASYTF
j_gene: TRBJ1-2
d_gene: TRBD1
v_gene: TRBV7-8
abundance: NA

CDR3nt: TGTGCCAGCAAGGACGGCTCAACCCTCACTGAAGCTTTCTTT
CDR3aa: CASKDGSTLTEAFF
j_gene: TRBJ1-1
d_gene: NA
v_gene: TRBV28
abundance: NA

CDR3nt: TGTGCCAGCAGCTTAGCTTCCGGACATGGGAGAAACACCATATATTTT
CDR3aa: CASSLASGHGRNTIYF
j_gene: TRBJ1-3
d_gene: NA
v_gene: TRBV7-6
abundance: once

CDR3nt: TGTGCCAGCAGTTTAGTTTCAGGGGGCTACGAGCAGTACTTC
CDR3aa: CASSLVSGGYEQYF
j_gene: TRBJ2-7
d_gene: TRBD1
v_gene: TRBV27
abundance: NA

CDR3nt: TGTGCCAGCAGCCCAGGGAGGACTAGAGGTTCTGACGAGCAGTACTTC
CDR3aa: CASSPGRTRGSDEQYF
j_gene: TRBJ2-7
d_gene: TRBD2
v_gene: TRBV7-2
abundance: NA

CDR3nt: TGTGCCAGTAGTATAGTCGGCGGGGGCTCCTACGAGCAGTACTTC
CDR3aa: CASSIVGGGSYEQYF
j_gene: TRBJ2-7
d_gene: TRBD2
v_gene: TRBV19
abundance: NA

CDR3nt: TGTGCCAGCAGCCCATCCCCCCGACAGGGTGACTATGGCTACACCTTC
CDR3aa: CASSPSPRQGDYGYTF
j_gene: TRBJ1-2
d_gene: TRBD1
v_gene: TRBV11-3
abundance: NA

CDR3nt: TGTGCCAGCCAAAACTCCAGGGAGTTTTCCTATGGCTACACCTTC
CDR3aa: CASQNSREFSYGYTF
j_gene: TRBJ1-2
d_gene: NA
v_gene: TRBV28
abundance: NA

CDR3nt: TGTGCCATCAAGGGGAGCGGGAGTGCCGGGGAGCTGTTTTTT
CDR3aa: CAIKGSGSAGELFF
j_gene: TRBJ2-2
d_gene: TRBD2
v_gene: TRBV6-1
abundance: NA

CDR3nt: TGTGCCAGCAGCTCCCCGGGACTAGGGGAGACCCAGTACTTC
CDR3aa: CASSSPGLGETQYF
j_gene: TRBJ2-5
d_gene: TRBD2
v_gene: TRBV7-6
abundance: NA

CDR3nt: TGTGCCAGCAGTGAAGTAGGGACAGGGGCTGTTAATTCACCCCTCCACTTT
CDR3aa: CASSEVGTGAVNSPLHF
j_gene: TRBJ1-6
d_gene: TRBD1
v_gene: TRBV6-1
abundance: few

CDR3nt: TGCAGTGCTAGGAGGGACAGGGGGCGCTGGGGCTACACCTTC
CDR3aa: CSARRDRGRWGYTF
j_gene: TRBJ1-2
d_gene: TRBD1
v_gene: TRBV20-1
abundance: NA

CDR3nt: TGTGCCAGCAGCTATGCCGGGGGCGGCCCGAACACTGAAGCTTTCTTT
CDR3aa: CASSYAGGGPNTEAFF
j_gene: TRBJ1-1
d_gene: NA
v_gene: TRBV11-1
abundance: NA

CDR3nt: TGCGCCAGCGGCGGGGGGGGGTATGGCTACACCTTC
CDR3aa: CASGGGGYGYTF
j_gene: TRBJ1-2
d_gene: NA
v_gene: TRBV4-3
abundance: NA

CDR3nt: TGTGCCAGCAGTTATCACAGTCCACAAGAGACCCAGTACTTC
CDR3aa: CASSYHSPQETQYF
j_gene: TRBJ2-5
d_gene: NA
v_gene: TRBV6-2/TRBV6-3
abundance: few

CDR3nt: TGTGCCAGCAGTTTAGGCGGGTTCCCAGATACGCAGTATTTT
CDR3aa: CASSLGGFPDTQYF
j_gene: TRBJ2-3
d_gene: NA
v_gene: TRBV28
abundance: NA

CDR3nt: TGTGCCACCAGCAGGCGAACAGTCAACACTGAAGCTTTCTTT
CDR3aa: CATSRRTVNTEAFF
j_gene: TRBJ1-1
d_gene: NA
v_gene: TRBV15
abundance: NA

CDR3nt: TGTGCCAGCAGACAAGAGGGGGCTACGCAGTATTTT
CDR3aa: CASRQEGATQYF
j_gene: TRBJ2-3
d_gene: TRBD1
v_gene: TRBV6-1
abundance: few

CDR3nt: TGTGCCAGCGGATTAGCGGGAGTAGGGGAGACCCAGTACTTC
CDR3aa: CASGLAGVGETQYF
j_gene: TRBJ2-5
d_gene: TRBD2
v_gene: TRBV27
abundance: once

CDR3nt: TGCAGTGCTCCCGGGACAGGGGCCTGGGGCAATCAGCCCCAGCATTTT
CDR3aa: CSAPGTGAWGNQPQHF
j_gene: TRBJ1-5
d_gene: TRBD1
v_gene: TRBV20-1
abundance: NA

CDR3nt: TGCAGCGTTGAAGGGACTAGCGGCACAGATACGCAGTATTTT
CDR3aa: CSVEGTSGTDTQYF
j_gene: TRBJ2-3
d_gene: TRBD2
v_gene: TRBV29-1
abundance: NA

CDR3nt: TGTGCCACCCGCCGGTCCACGACCTACACCGGGGAGCTGTTTTTT
CDR3aa: CATRRSTTYTGELFF
j_gene: TRBJ2-2
d_gene: NA
v_gene: TRBV6-2/TRBV6-3
abundance: few

CDR3nt: TGTGCCAGCAGTTACACTAAAGACAGGGCGCATTCACCCCTCCACTTT
CDR3aa: CASSYTKDRAHSPLHF
j_gene: TRBJ1-6
d_gene: TRBD1
v_gene: TRBV6-5
abundance: NA

CDR3nt: TGTGCCAGCAGTCCAGGGATAGGAAACACCATATATTTT
CDR3aa: CASSPGIGNTIYF
j_gene: TRBJ1-3
d_gene: NA
v_gene: TRBV6-1
abundance: NA

CDR3nt: TGTGCCAGCAGCTTAGATAGAGGCCCTGGGGCCAACGTCCTGACTTTC
CDR3aa: CASSLDRGPGANVLTF
j_gene: TRBJ2-6
d_gene: NA
v_gene: TRBV7-4
abundance: NA

CDR3nt: TGTGCCATCAGTGAGTCGTGGGGGGCCTATGGCTACACCTTC
CDR3aa: CAISESWGAYGYTF
j_gene: TRBJ1-2
d_gene: NA
v_gene: TRBV10-3
abundance: NA

CDR3nt: TGCGCCAGCAGTACCCCTACAGGGGGCGGAGGCGTTGAAGCTTTCTTT
CDR3aa: CASSTPTGGGGVEAFF
j_gene: TRBJ1-1
d_gene: TRBD1
v_gene: TRBV7-9
abundance: NA

CDR3nt: TGTGCCAGCAGGAAATTAGCGGGGGGCGAACAAGAGACCCAGTACTTC
CDR3aa: CASRKLAGGEQETQYF
j_gene: TRBJ2-5
d_gene: TRBD2
v_gene: TRBV7-9
abundance: NA

CDR3nt: TGTGCCAGCTCACAGGATAACTATGGCTACACCTTC
CDR3aa: CASSQDNYGYTF
j_gene: TRBJ1-2
d_gene: NA
v_gene: TRBV28
abundance: NA

CDR3nt: TGCAGTGCCGGACAGGGAGCTAACTATGGCTACACCTTC
CDR3aa: CSAGQGANYGYTF
j_gene: TRBJ1-2
d_gene: TRBD1
v_gene: TRBV20-1
abundance: NA

CDR3nt: TGTGCCAGCAGCCCATTACGGGGAGGGATGACTGAAGCTTTCTTT
CDR3aa: CASSPLRGGMTEAFF
j_gene: TRBJ1-1
d_gene: NA
v_gene: TRBV7-9
abundance: NA

CDR3nt: TGTGCCAGTAGTACGGGGGGGCGCGGGCAGTCTGAAGCTTTCTTT
CDR3aa: CASSTGGRGQSEAFF
j_gene: TRBJ1-1
d_gene: NA
v_gene: TRBV19
abundance: few

CDR3nt: TGTGCCAGCAGCTTAGTAGGACAGGGGACCTACGAGCAGTACTTC
CDR3aa: CASSLVGQGTYEQYF
j_gene: TRBJ2-7
d_gene: TRBD1
v_gene: TRBV7-2
abundance: NA

CDR3nt: TGTGCCAGCAGTGAGAGGACAGGGGGCAGGAGCTCTGAAGCTTTCTTT
CDR3aa: CASSERTGGRSSEAFF
j_gene: TRBJ1-1
d_gene: TRBD1
v_gene: TRBV6-1
abundance: NA

CDR3nt: TGTGCCAGCAGGAGGGCGTCCGAGCAGTACTTC
CDR3aa: CASRRASEQYF
j_gene: TRBJ2-7
d_gene: NA
v_gene: TRBV6-1
abundance: NA

CDR3nt: TGTGCCAGCAGCCAACTCCAGGGTAATGAGCAGTTCTTC
CDR3aa: CASSQLQGNEQFF
j_gene: TRBJ2-1
d_gene: NA
v_gene: TRBV7-3
abundance: NA

CDR3nt: TGTGCCAGCAGTCCTCGACGGTATTGGGACACTGAAGCTTTCTTT
CDR3aa: CASSPRRYWDTEAFF
j_gene: TRBJ1-1
d_gene: NA
v_gene: TRBV27
abundance: few

CDR3nt: TGTGCCAGCAGTTACGGGGCCAAGAACACTGAAGCTTTCTTT
CDR3aa: CASSYGAKNTEAFF
j_gene: TRBJ1-1
d_gene: NA
v_gene: TRBV6-2/TRBV6-3
abundance: NA

CDR3nt: TGTGCCATCAGTGTTGGGACAGGGGTTTATGAGCAGTACTTC
CDR3aa: CAISVGTGVYEQYF
j_gene: TRBJ2-7
d_gene: TRBD1
v_gene: TRBV10-3
abundance: NA